The following is a TCR beta chain sequence with its context. The target antigen is unknown. The data were obtained in a study of blood T cells in healthy people across ages. Study observations and caveats: Shifts in expanded clonotypes may have been confounded by donor CMV status, which was unknown.

This CDR3 comprises 16 residues. The V and J ends lost 2 bases and 10 bases, in that order; junction bases with no gene match: 7. Using a J-beta primer mix together with a sample-barcoded 5' primer, a second PCR was run for roughly 6 to 11 cycles. TCRdb used MiXCR to reprocess the 5' RACE reads, holding one entry per CDR3 protein. The sample shows 710,000 or so distinct CDR3 sequences, around a fifth of them seen only once. The chain joins TRBV12-3 or TRBV12-4 to TRBJ2-1, with TRBD2 matching 14 bases. This clonotype was sampled from a man between 65 and 80 years old in good health. The sample comprised blood. The CDR3 sequence is CASSLRGTSGRREQFF. The CDR3 DNA sequence: TGTGCCAGCAGTTTAAGGGGGACTAGCGGGAGACGGGAGCAGTTCTTC.